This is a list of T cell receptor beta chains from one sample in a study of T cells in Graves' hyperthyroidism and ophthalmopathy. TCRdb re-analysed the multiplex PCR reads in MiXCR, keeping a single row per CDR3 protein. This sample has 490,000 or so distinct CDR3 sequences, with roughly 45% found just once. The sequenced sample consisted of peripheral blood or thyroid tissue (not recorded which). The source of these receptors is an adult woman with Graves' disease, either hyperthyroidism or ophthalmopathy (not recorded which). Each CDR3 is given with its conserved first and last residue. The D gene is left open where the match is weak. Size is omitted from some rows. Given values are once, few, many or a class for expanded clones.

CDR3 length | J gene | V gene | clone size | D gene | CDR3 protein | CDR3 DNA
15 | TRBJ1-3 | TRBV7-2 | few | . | CASSFRGGAGNTIYF | TGTGCCAGCAGCTTCCGAGGGGGAGCTGGAAACACCATATATTTT
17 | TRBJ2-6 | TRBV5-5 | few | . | CASSFAGVLSGANVLTF | TGTGCCAGCAGCTTCGCCGGGGTGCTCTCTGGGGCCAACGTCCTGACTTTC
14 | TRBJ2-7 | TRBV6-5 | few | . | CASSRQENLGEQYF | TGTGCCAGCAGTCGACAGGAAAACTTGGGCGAGCAGTACTTC
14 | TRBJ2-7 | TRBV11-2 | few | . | CASTSTPNSYEQYF | TGTGCCAGCACCTCGACTCCCAACTCCTACGAGCAGTACTTC
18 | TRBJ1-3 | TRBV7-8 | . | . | CASSLAMDGFSSGNTIYF | TGTGCCAGCAGCTTAGCCATGGACGGCTTCAGCTCTGGAAACACCATATATTTT
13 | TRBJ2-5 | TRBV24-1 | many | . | CATSYRGGETQYF | TGTGCCACCAGTTACAGGGGAGGAGAGACCCAGTACTTC
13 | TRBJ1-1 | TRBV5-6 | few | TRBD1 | CASSLGGQSLAFF | TGTGCCAGCAGCTTGGGGGGACAGAGCTTGGCTTTCTTT
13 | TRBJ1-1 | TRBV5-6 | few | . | CASSLVSRSEAFF | TGTGCCAGCAGCTTGGTTAGCCGGTCTGAAGCTTTCTTT
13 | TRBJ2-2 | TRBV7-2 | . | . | CASKRVRAGELFF | TGTGCCAGCAAGAGGGTAAGGGCCGGGGAGCTGTTTTTT
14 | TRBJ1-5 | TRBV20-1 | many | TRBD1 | CSAIGTDTNQPQHF | TGCAGTGCCATAGGGACAGATACCAATCAGCCCCAGCATTTT
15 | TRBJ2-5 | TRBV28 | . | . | CASSGSGDGQETQYF | TGTGCCAGCAGTGGGTCCGGAGACGGGCAAGAGACCCAGTACTTC
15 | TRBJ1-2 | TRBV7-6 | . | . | CASSPGSRVDYGYTF | TGTGCCAGCAGCCCTGGGTCAAGGGTCGACTATGGCTACACCTTC
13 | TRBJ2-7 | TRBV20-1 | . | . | CSARDALGGEQYF | TGCAGTGCTAGAGATGCCCTAGGTGGCGAGCAGTACTTC
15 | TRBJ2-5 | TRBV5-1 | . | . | CASTNRGDTGETQYF | TGCGCCAGCACCAACCGGGGGGACACTGGAGAGACCCAGTACTTC
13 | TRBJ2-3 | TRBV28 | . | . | CASSFKFTDTQYF | TGTGCCAGCAGTTTTAAATTTACAGATACGCAGTATTTT
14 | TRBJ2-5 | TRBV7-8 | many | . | CASSLVGAEETQYF | TGTGCCAGCAGCTTAGTCGGCGCCGAAGAGACCCAGTACTTC